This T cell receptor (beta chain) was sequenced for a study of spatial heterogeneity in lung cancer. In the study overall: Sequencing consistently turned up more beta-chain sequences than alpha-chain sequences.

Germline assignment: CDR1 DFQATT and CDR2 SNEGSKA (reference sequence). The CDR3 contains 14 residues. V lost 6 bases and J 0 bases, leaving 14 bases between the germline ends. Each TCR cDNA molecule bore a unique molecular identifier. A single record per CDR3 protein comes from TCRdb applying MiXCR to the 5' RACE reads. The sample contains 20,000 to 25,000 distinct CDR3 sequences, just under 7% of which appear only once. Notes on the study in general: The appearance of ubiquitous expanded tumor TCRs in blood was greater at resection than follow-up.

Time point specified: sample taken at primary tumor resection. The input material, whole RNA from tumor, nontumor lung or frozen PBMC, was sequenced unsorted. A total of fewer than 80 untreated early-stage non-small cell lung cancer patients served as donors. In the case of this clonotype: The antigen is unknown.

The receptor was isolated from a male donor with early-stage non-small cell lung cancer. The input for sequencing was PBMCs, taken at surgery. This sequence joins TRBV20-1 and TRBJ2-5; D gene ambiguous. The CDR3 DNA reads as TGCAGTGCCCGACCCGGACCGAACCAAGAGACCCAGTACTTC. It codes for CSARPGPNQETQYF.